This entry features one T cell receptor beta chain sequence. Only in-frame clones appear in the TCRdb table, and some are missing; sequencing was by immunoSEQ multiplex PCR. Among tens of thousands of clones listed, roughly 84% were seen once. The data were obtained in a study of cytotoxic CD8 clonotypes in ibrutinib-treated CLL. The CDR3 extends over 14 amino acids. Germline V gene sequence: CDR1 SGHAT, CDR2 FQNNGV. V lost 0 bases and J 8 bases, leaving 11 bases between the germline ends. This receptor was taken from a human donor with chronic lymphocytic leukemia. The chain links TRBV11-2 to TRBJ2-1; D is ambiguous. The source was PBMCs, collected before ibrutinib treatment. DNA for the CDR3: TGTGCCAGCAGCTTAGATGTCCGTGGATATGAGCAGTTCTTC. Protein sequence: CASSLDVRGYEQFF.